The next 2 T cell receptor beta chains were all read from a single sample in a study of shared clonotypes between healthy human individuals. Naive-designated CD8 cells lacked CD45RO, were positively enriched for CCR7, and omitted terminally differentiated effector memory CD45RA+ cells. Assay: immunoSEQ multiplex PCR; the TCRdb copy retains only in-frame clones and omits some. The data hold roughly 2 million clones, with 85% to 95% observed a single time. Sequencing was carried out using naive CD8+ T cells sorted from blood. The receptors were sampled from a man aged 18 to 29 in good health.

The J gene is TRBJ2-7, the V gene TRBV5-8; a weak D match, TRBD2 (6 bases). From germline, CDR1 is SGHTS and CDR2 YDEGEE. Trimming removed 0 bases at V and 0 bases at J, with 10 bases between. The CDR3 spans 15 residues. CDR3 amino acids: CASSLDSGSSYEQYF. In DNA, the CDR3 is TGTGCCAGCAGCTTGGATTCCGGGAGCTCCTACGAGCAGTACTTC.

The V gene is TRBV14, the J gene TRBJ2-1; D remains unclear. The CDR3 covers 14 residues. Germline assignment: CDR1 SGHDN and CDR2 FVKESK. Between the trimmed V and J ends, which lost 4 bases and 5 bases, there was a span of 12 bases. CDR3 loop: CASSPSWSHNEQFF. CDR3 DNA: TGTGCCAGCAGCCCCAGTTGGTCCCACAATGAGCAGTTCTTC. Full variable domain (outside the CDR3, taken from reference TRBV14 and TRBJ2-1): EAGVTQFPSHSVIEKGQTVTLRCDPISGHDNLYWYRRVMGKEIKFLLHFVKESKQDESGMPNNRFLAERTGGTYSTLKVQPAELEDSGVYFCASSPSWSHNEQFFGPGTRLTVL.